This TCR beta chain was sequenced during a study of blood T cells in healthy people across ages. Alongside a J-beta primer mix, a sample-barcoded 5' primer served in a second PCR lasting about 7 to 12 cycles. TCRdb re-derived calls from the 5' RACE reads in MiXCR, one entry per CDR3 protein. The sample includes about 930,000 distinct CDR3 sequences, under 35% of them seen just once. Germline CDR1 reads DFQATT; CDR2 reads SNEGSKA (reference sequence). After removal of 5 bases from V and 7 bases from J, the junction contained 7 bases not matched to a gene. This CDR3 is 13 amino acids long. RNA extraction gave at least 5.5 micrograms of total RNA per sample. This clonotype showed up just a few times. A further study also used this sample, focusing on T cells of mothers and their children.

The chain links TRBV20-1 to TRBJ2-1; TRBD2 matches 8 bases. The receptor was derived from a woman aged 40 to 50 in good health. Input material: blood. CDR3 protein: CSAAGTRVNEQFF. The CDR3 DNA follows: TGCAGTGCTGCCGGGACTAGGGTAAATGAGCAGTTCTTC.